One sample yielded the 5 T cell receptor beta chains listed below, sequenced in a study of response to subunit inactivated influenza vaccine. TCRdb used MiXCR to reprocess the RT-PCR reads, holding one entry per CDR3 protein. This sample yields 650,000 to 800,000 distinct CDR3 sequences, of which about 18% are seen a single time; roughly a tenth belongs to the top ten. This specimen was PBMCs from blood, taken around 5 days after vaccination. These receptors were obtained from a man aged 50-60 years who received an inactivated influenza vaccine.

The CDR3 sequence is CASKGQASSYEQYF. CDR3 nucleotide sequence: TGCGCCAGCAAAGGACAGGCGAGCTCCTACGAGCAGTACTTC. V is TRBV5-1 and J is TRBJ2-7; 7 nucleotides match TRBD1. CDR3 size: 14 residues. J was trimmed by 0 bases and V by 6 bases; bases with no gene match: 6. CDR1 and CDR2 from the germline V gene are SGHRS and YFSETQ.

The chain combines TRBV7-2 with TRBJ1-2, with 10 bases lining up with TRBD1. V lost 5 bases and J lost 4; bases outside the gene matches: 4. The CDR3 runs 14 residues. CDR1 is SGHTA and CDR2 is FQGNSA in the germline V gene. The CDR3: CASSVGTGVYGYTF. CDR3 DNA sequence: TGTGCCAGCAGCGTAGGGACAGGGGTCTATGGCTACACCTTC.

The table lists this clonotype with a few counts. The genes are TRBV20-1 and TRBJ2-4; D ambiguous. Per germline, CDR1 DFQATT and CDR2 SNEGSKA (reference sequence). Trimming removed 0 bases from V and 0 bases from J, with 9 bases in between. The CDR3 has 15 amino acids. Here the CDR3 DNA reads TGCAGTGCTAGAGATTTACAACTAGCCAAAAACATTCAGTACTTC. It encodes CSARDLQLAKNIQYF.

This clonotype was seen repeatedly, ten times or more. This chain joins TRBV10-3 and TRBJ1-5; tentative D call: TRBD1 (5 bases). The CDR3 consists of 15 residues. The ends were cut back, 0 bases at V and 4 bases at J, with 10 bases in the middle. Germline assignment: CDR1 ENHRY and CDR2 SYGVKD. The CDR3 protein is CAISESDTLNQPQHF. Written as DNA, the CDR3 is TGTGCCATCAGTGAGTCGGACACTTTAAATCAGCCCCAGCATTTT.

The rearrangement uses TRBV4-2 and TRBJ2-7; D is unresolved. Germline assignment: CDR1 LGHNA and CDR2 YNFKEQ. The CDR3 has 15 residues. V shed 0 bases and J shed 4 bases, with 13 bases lying between them. The CDR3 loop is CASSQEKVLGYEQYF. Here the CDR3 DNA reads TGTGCCAGCAGCCAAGAAAAGGTTCTGGGATACGAGCAGTACTTC.